The 18 T cell receptor beta chains presented below share a single source sample, sequenced in a study of cytomegalovirus exposure and HLA in healthy donors (dated by TCRdb to between 2016 and 2019). Library preparation used the immunoSEQ multiplex PCR assay. For the multiplex PCR, a mixture combining 60 forward primers for TCR Vbeta segments and 13 reverse primers for TCR Jbeta segments was used. This immuneACCESS table, as held by TCRdb, lists in-frame sequences with V and J called but not all clones. Of the missing ones, under half trace to an unresolved V gene in checked studies; the others have no known cause. The sample includes 220,000 or so clones, with almost 80% observed a single time. The ten largest clonotypes hold 3.5% to 4% of the sample. Sequencing input: PBMCs. The receptors derive from a male donor in good health and CMV-seronegative.

The J gene is TRBJ2-7, the V gene TRBV2; 9 nucleotides agree with TRBD1. Germline lookup yields CDR1 SNHLY and CDR2 FYNNEI. V trimming: 0 bases; J trimming: 4 bases; junction bases outside the gene matches: 10. CDR3 length equals 17 residues. The CDR3 spells CASSEAPTQGAWYEQYF. In nucleotides, the CDR3 is TGTGCCAGCAGTGAAGCCCCTACACAGGGGGCATGGTACGAGCAGTACTTC.

The chain joins TRBV28 to TRBJ2-1; 14 bases match TRBD2. The J segment lost 6 bases and the V segment lost 4 bases, leaving 2 bases of the junction unmatched. The CDR3 is 15 residues long. Germline V gene data show CDR1 as MDHEN and CDR2 as SYDVKM. The CDR3, as DNA: TGTGCCAGCAGTTCAGGGACTAGCGGGAGCAATGAGCAGTTCTTC. As protein: CASSSGTSGSNEQFF.

The chain carries TRBV2 and TRBJ2-5; D uncertain. The CDR3 totals 14 residues. CDR1 is SNHLY and CDR2 is FYNNEI in the germline V gene. Trimming took off 1 base at V and 8 bases at J, with 14 bases between the two ends. The CDR3 loop is CASSEVGLGPTQYF. The CDR3 nucleotides are TGTGCCAGCAGTGAAGTTGGGTTGGGCCCAACCCAGTACTTC.

V is TRBV29-1 and J is TRBJ2-1; TRBD2 agrees at 7 bases. V lost 6 bases to trimming and J lost 6 bases; unmatched junction nucleotides: 5. This CDR3 has 12 amino acids. Germline-derived CDR1 and CDR2 are SQVTM and ANQGSEA. The chain's CDR3 is CSVGGRTNEQFF. The CDR3, as DNA: TGCAGCGTGGGAGGGAGAACCAATGAGCAGTTCTTC.

The chain combines TRBV29-1 with TRBJ2-7; TRBD2 aligns across 9 bases. J was trimmed by 3 bases and V by 1 base; bases with no gene match: 1. Germline loops: CDR1 SQVTM, CDR2 ANQGSEA. CDR3 length: 13 residues. In DNA, the CDR3 is TGCAGCGTTGAAGCTAGCGGGAACTACGAGCAGTACTTC. The encoded protein is CSVEASGNYEQYF.

The chain uses TRBV7-3 and TRBJ2-1; D may be TRBD2 (6 bases). V was shortened by 5 bases and J by 4 bases, with 18 bases between the two germline ends. From germline, CDR1 is SGHTA and CDR2 FQGTGA. The CDR3 has 16 residues. CDR3 loop: CASSARQGLPYNEQFF. The DNA of the CDR3 is TGTGCCAGCAGCGCCCGTCAAGGACTACCATACAATGAGCAGTTCTTC. Complete variable domain (other parts from reference TRBV7-3 and TRBJ2-1): GAGVSQTPSNKVTEKGKYVELRCDPISGHTALYWYRQSLGQGPEFLIYFQGTGAADDSGLPNDRFFAVRPEGSVSTLKIQRTERGDSAVYLCASSARQGLPYNEQFFGPGTRLTVL.

This rearrangement joins TRBV19 to TRBJ1-5; TRBD1 is a possible D gene (5 bases). The V gene lost 4 bases and the J gene lost 6 bases, with 16 bases spanning the gap. The CDR3 loop spans 15 amino acids. From germline, CDR1 is LNHDA and CDR2 SQIVND (reference sequence). The CDR3 sequence: CASSTDTGATQPQHF. CDR3 nucleotides: TGTGCCAGTAGTACGGATACAGGAGCCACTCAGCCCCAGCATTTT.

CDR3 region: CAWAAGQVNEKLFF. CDR3 coding DNA: TGTGCCTGGGCCGCGGGACAGGTTAATGAAAAACTGTTTTTT. The chain couples TRBV30 to TRBJ1-4, with TRBD1 identical over 8 bases. There are 14 residues in the CDR3. Looked up from germline, CDR1 is GTSNPN and CDR2 is SVGIG (reference sequence). Losses at the gene ends were 5 bases for V and 4 bases for J; bases not matched to a gene: 6.

J is TRBJ2-1 and V is TRBV5-1; 7 bases align to TRBD2. Per germline, CDR1 SGHRS and CDR2 YFSETQ. Unmatched junction bases numbered 6, after V lost 0 bases and J lost 6 bases. The CDR3 covers 15 residues. Here the CDR3 reads CASSLDSSGLNEQFF. DNA of the CDR3: TGCGCCAGCAGCTTGGATTCTAGCGGACTCAATGAGCAGTTCTTC.

This clone was recorded once. This rearrangement joins TRBV5-6 to TRBJ2-1, with TRBD1 identical over 8 bases. V trimming: 5 bases; J trimming: 6 bases; junction bases outside the gene matches: 10. CDR3 length: 15 residues. Germline CDR1 is SGHDT and CDR2 is YYEEEE. The CDR3 sequence: CASSIQGVGVNEQFF. CDR3 nucleotides: TGTGCCAGCAGTATACAGGGGGTTGGGGTCAATGAGCAGTTCTTC.

The rearrangement links TRBV10-3 to TRBJ2-1; 10 bases are a match to TRBD1. V trimming: 6 bases; J trimming: 9 bases; junction bases outside the gene matches: 5. Per the germline V gene, CDR1 is ENHRY and CDR2 is SYGVKD. This CDR3 comprises 13 residues. The CDR3 here is CAIRDRGAFEQFF. CDR3 bases: TGTGCCATCAGGGACAGGGGGGCTTTTGAGCAGTTCTTC.

V is TRBV5-8 and J is TRBJ2-7; 10 bases are shared with TRBD2. J was trimmed by 2 bases and V by 3 bases; bases with no gene match: 5. From germline, CDR1 is SGHTS and CDR2 YDEGEE. The CDR3 totals 15 residues. The CDR3 nucleotides read TGTGCCAGCAGCTCAGGACTAGCGGCTACCTACGAGCAGTACTTC. Protein product: CASSSGLAATYEQYF.

The V gene is TRBV14, the J gene TRBJ1-3; weak D call: TRBD1 (6 bases). Trimming removed 2 bases at V and 3 bases at J, with 14 bases between. The CDR3 has 16 residues. Germline V gene lookup returns CDR1 SGHDN and CDR2 FVKESK. In nucleotides, the CDR3 is TGTGCCAGCAGCCAACGGGGGGGCAGAGGTGGAAACACCATATATTTT. Protein: CASSQRGGRGGNTIYF.

This chain links TRBV7-6 with TRBJ1-2, with 9 bases aligning to TRBD1. Trimming at V came to 4 bases and at J to 4 bases, leaving 4 bases not matched to a gene. CDR1 and CDR2 (germline): SGHVS, FNYEAQ. The CDR3 covers 14 residues. The chain's CDR3 is CASSSGQGSYGYTF. CDR3 DNA: TGTGCCAGCAGCTCCGGACAGGGGAGCTATGGCTACACCTTC.

This chain links TRBV28 with TRBJ1-3; D perhaps matches TRBD1 (6 bases). The CDR3 is 16 amino acids. Per the germline V gene, CDR1 is MDHEN and CDR2 is SYDVKM. Trimming stripped 2 bases from V and 2 bases from J, with 13 bases between. The CDR3 coding sequence is TGTGCCAGCAGTTTAGGGGGCTCGGTGGCTGGAAACACCATATATTTT. Protein: CASSLGGSVAGNTIYF. Combining the CDR3 with reference TRBV28 and TRBJ1-3 gives the whole variable domain DVKVTQSSRYLVKRTGEKVFLECVQDMDHENMFWYRQDPGLGLRLIYFSYDVKMKEKGDIPEGYSVSREKKERFSLILESASTNQTSMYLCASSLGGSVAGNTIYFGEGSWLTVV.

There are a few counts of this clone. The V call is TRBV28, the J call TRBJ1-1, with D perhaps TRBD1 (6 bases). The ends were cut back, 4 bases at V and 2 bases at J, with 11 bases in the middle. The length of the CDR3 is 14 residues. Germline V gives CDR1 MDHEN, CDR2 SYDVKM. The CDR3 reads CASSSPQGNTEAFF. The CDR3 coding sequence is TGTGCCAGCAGTTCTCCACAGGGTAACACTGAAGCTTTCTTT.

The V gene is TRBV27, the J gene TRBJ2-6; TRBD1 matches at 9 bases. Per the germline V gene, CDR1 is MNHEY and CDR2 is SMNVEV (reference sequence). The V and J ends lost 11 bases and 0 bases, in that order; junction bases with no gene match: 8. The CDR3 sequence is 16 residues long. This CDR3 reads CASRDRVGSGANVLTF. DNA for the CDR3: TGTGCCTCCCGGGACAGGGTCGGCTCTGGGGCCAACGTCCTGACTTTC.

J is TRBJ2-1 and V is TRBV27; 8 bases align to TRBD1. Germline V lookup: CDR1 MNHEY, CDR2 SMNVEV (reference sequence). The CDR3 runs to 16 residues. V was pared by 5 bases and J by 5 bases, with 11 bases of the junction left unmatched. The DNA of the CDR3 is TGTGCCAGCAGTACCCAATACAGGGGGAGCGACAATGAGCAGTTCTTC. Translated, it gives CASSTQYRGSDNEQFF.